This passage covers 17 T cell receptor beta chains from one sample sequenced in a study of T cells in Graves' hyperthyroidism and ophthalmopathy. Using RNA transcripts as the source, TCR beta CDR3 regions were amplified. Researchers ran a first-round RT-PCR on the TCR CDR3 using the HTBI primer set. TCRdb fed the multiplex PCR reads into MiXCR, producing one record per CDR3 protein. The data show about 350,000 distinct CDR3 sequences, about 16% seen once. Sequenced input: blood. Receptors originate from a woman aged 55-69 years with Graves' ophthalmopathy.

This clonotype appeared a few times. The chain joins TRBV12-5 to TRBJ1-1; D unresolved. V lost 0 bases to trimming and J lost 8 bases, with 4 bases between them. CDR1 and CDR2 from the germline V gene are LGHNT and FRNRAP. The CDR3 covers 11 residues. CDR3 in amino acids: CASGLVNEAFF. In DNA, the CDR3 is TGTGCTAGTGGTTTGGTAAACGAAGCTTTCTTT. Using reference TRBV12-5 and TRBJ1-1 for the parts outside the CDR3, the full variable domain is DARVTQTPRHKVTEMGQEVTMRCQPILGHNTVFWYRQTMMQGLELLAYFRNRAPLDDSGMPKDRFSAEMPDATLATLKIQPSEPRDSAVYFCASGLVNEAFFGQGTRLTVV.

The V and J genes are TRBV20-1 and TRBJ2-7, with 14 positions matching TRBD2. CDR3 size: 16 residues. The ends lost 1 base at V and 0 bases at J; junction bases unmatched: 2. Germline CDR1 DFQATT, CDR2 SNEGSKA (reference sequence). In nucleotides, the CDR3 is TGCAGTGCTAGAGGGGGACTAGCGGGAGACTCCTACGAGCAGTACTTC. This gives the protein CSARGGLAGDSYEQYF.

The CDR3 spells CAIQEGLADFNEQFF. The CDR3 nucleotides read TGTGCCATCCAAGAGGGACTAGCGGACTTCAATGAGCAGTTCTTC. The rearrangement links TRBV6-1 to TRBJ2-1; TRBD2 matches 11 bases. V was clipped by 10 bases and J by 6 bases; unmatched bases: 11. There are 15 residues in the CDR3. CDR1 is MNHNS, CDR2 SASEGT, per germline.

This clonotype showed up just a few times. The gene calls are TRBV19 and TRBJ2-7; 13 bases match TRBD2. V gave up 4 bases and J gave up 0 bases; unmatched junction bases: 3. Germline CDR1 is LNHDA and CDR2 is SQIVND (reference sequence). The length of the CDR3 is 16 residues. The CDR3 bases are TGTGCCAGTAGTACCCGACTAGCGGGAGGCTCCTACGAGCAGTACTTC. This gives the protein CASSTRLAGGSYEQYF.

This clonotype was seen more than once but under ten times. The chain employs TRBV19 and TRBJ2-2; 8 bases agree with TRBD2. Trimming removed 1 base from V and 5 bases from J; junction bases left unmatched: 3. From germline, CDR1 is LNHDA and CDR2 SQIVND (reference sequence). CDR3 length equals 15 residues. The CDR3 is CASSIGPGGTGELFF. The CDR3 DNA sequence: TGTGCCAGTAGTATAGGCCCGGGGGGGACCGGGGAGCTGTTTTTT.

This chain joins TRBV29-1 and TRBJ2-1; no clear D. The V end lost 2 bases, the J end lost 2 bases, and 16 bases lay between the germline ends. Germline CDR1 SQVTM, CDR2 ANQGSEA. The CDR3 is made up of 16 amino acids. The CDR3: CSVESRGLAPYNEQFF. The CDR3 region has the DNA TGCAGCGTTGAATCCCGAGGCCTCGCCCCCTACAATGAGCAGTTCTTC.

This clonotype appeared many times. The chain combines TRBV7-2 with TRBJ2-7; D is unclear. The CDR3 contains 14 residues. V was shortened by 2 bases and J by 2 bases, with 10 bases between the two germline ends. Germline V gene sequence: CDR1 SGHTA, CDR2 FQGNSA. As DNA, the CDR3 is TGTGCCAGCAGCTTATATGTCGCCACCTACGAGCAGTACTTC. Protein sequence: CASSLYVATYEQYF.

Ten or more counts support this clonotype. The chain has TRBV5-1 and TRBJ2-1, with D unresolved. The CDR3 consists of 14 residues. Germline assignment: CDR1 SGHRS and CDR2 YFSETQ. Trimming pared 4 bases from V and 8 bases from J, leaving 16 bases between. The CDR3 nucleotides read TGCGCCAGCAGCAGGGATCGGCAGAGCGATGAGCAGTTCTTC. This encodes CASSRDRQSDEQFF.

This clonotype has ten or more counts. V usage is TRBV2 and J usage is TRBJ1-5; TRBD1 matches 10 bases. CDR1 SNHLY and CDR2 FYNNEI come from the germline V gene. The CDR3 runs 15 residues. Trimming cost V 6 bases and J 1 base; bases outside gene matches: 3. This CDR3 reads CASSRDRGSNQPQHF. DNA of the CDR3: TGTGCCAGCAGCCGGGACAGGGGAAGCAATCAGCCCCAGCATTTT.

The gene calls are TRBV5-1 and TRBJ2-1; 7 nucleotides match TRBD1. The CDR3 has 15 residues. Trimming removed 1 base from V and 4 bases from J; junction bases left unmatched: 5. Germline CDR1 is SGHRS and CDR2 is YFSETQ. Here the CDR3 reads CASSLSGGVYNEQFF. The CDR3 nucleotides read TGCGCCAGCAGCTTGTCAGGGGGAGTATACAATGAGCAGTTCTTC.

This clonotype was seen many times. This chain connects TRBV27 to TRBJ1-5; TRBD1 matches at 9 bases. Germline assignment: CDR1 MNHEY and CDR2 SMNVEV (reference sequence). The CDR3 loop spans 17 amino acids. The trim removed 6 bases at V and 4 bases at J, leaving 13 bases unmatched. DNA of the CDR3: TGTGCCAGCAGCCCCGGCCGGGGACAGGGTAGGAATCAGCCCCAGCATTTT. This gives the protein CASSPGRGQGRNQPQHF.

The chain employs TRBV10-3 and TRBJ2-4; 9 nucleotides align to TRBD1. The CDR3 sequence is 16 residues long. V was clipped by 3 bases and J by 6 bases; unmatched bases: 9. Germline assignment: CDR1 ENHRY and CDR2 SYGVKD. CDR3 in amino acids: CAISDPTGTGRNIQYF. The CDR3 coding sequence is TGTGCCATCAGTGACCCAACCGGGACAGGGAGAAACATTCAGTACTTC.

The genes are TRBV27 and TRBJ1-3; D remains ambiguous. The V gene's germline CDR1 is MNHEY and CDR2 SMNVEV (reference sequence). The V end lost 10 bases, the J end lost 0 bases, and 7 bases lay between the germline ends. CDR3 length: 12 amino acids. CDR3 region: CATGSSGNTIYF. The CDR3 DNA follows: TGTGCCACGGGAAGCTCTGGAAACACCATATATTTT.

A single count supports this clonotype. At one boundary the junction diverges from the germline segment, which might be a read error. The rearrangement joins TRBV5-6 to TRBJ2-5; D remains unclear. This CDR3 region has 13 residues. Germline values: CDR1 SGHDT, CDR2 YYEEEE. The CDR3 bases are TGTGCCAGCAGCTTCGATGTCGGAAGTACCCGGTACTTC. Translated, it gives CASSFDVGSTRYF.

The V and J genes are TRBV7-8 and TRBJ2-1; possibly TRBD2 for D (5 bases). CDR3 length equals 16 residues. Germline V gene data show CDR1 as SGHVS and CDR2 as FQNEAQ. Deletions cut 2 bases from V and 5 bases from J, with 16 bases between. This chain's CDR3 is CASSLRRVASNNEQFF. CDR3 coding DNA: TGTGCCAGCAGCTTACGGCGGGTTGCATCCAACAATGAGCAGTTCTTC.

Note on this clonotype: Being one base from a much bigger clone, this may be a read error. The chain combines TRBV28 with TRBJ1-4, with D possibly being TRBD1 (6 bases). CDR1 is MDHEN and CDR2 is SYDVKM in the germline V gene. The V end was cut by 4 bases, the J end by 5 bases, with 17 bases between. There are 16 residues in the CDR3. The CDR3: CASSSHPGTRNEKLFF. CDR3 DNA sequence: TGTGCCAGCAGTTCCCACCCCGGGACAAGGAATGAAAAACTGTTTTTT. The whole variable domain, filled in from reference TRBV28 and TRBJ1-4, reads DVKVTQSSRYLVKRTGEKVFLECVQDMDHENMFWYRQDPGLGLRLIYFSYDVKMKEKGDIPEGYSVSREKKERFSLILESASTNQTSMYLCASSSHPGTRNEKLFFGSGTQLSVL.

The sample holds a few counts of this clonotype. The chain has TRBV18 and TRBJ1-1, with TRBD1 matching 10 bases. Germline trimming cut 8 bases from V and 8 bases from J; bases unmatched to any gene: 8. CDR1 is KGHSH and CDR2 is LQKENI in the germline V gene. The CDR3 extends over 13 amino acids. DNA for the CDR3: TGTGCCAGCATCGGCGGGACAGGGGACGAAGCTTTCTTT. Its protein product is CASIGGTGDEAFF.